Sequencing of this TCR beta chain was carried out in a study of blood T cell repertoires in COVID-19. Study background: Both acute and convalescent COVID-19 samples were obtained from the United States, Italy and Spain. In each case, the material was cDNA or gDNA derived from T cells, B-cell-depleted T cells, or PBMCs.

The CDR3 is 15 amino acids. Per germline, CDR1 SNHLY and CDR2 FYNNEI. V trimming: 3 bases; J trimming: 5 bases; junction bases outside the gene matches: 4. There are a few counts of this clone. Original data processing: How many nucleated cells were present was estimated from reference gene primer amplification. Libraries were prepared by immunoSEQ multiplex PCR; TCRdb keeps only in-frame clonotypes and omits some of them. From that table come the V and J calls and clone size; the DNA was used to work out D and trimming. The sample lists tens of thousands of clones, 74% seen once, with roughly 30% in the top ten.

What was sequenced was peripheral blood. This TCR came from a woman aged 80 or older with acute or convalescent COVID-19. This chain joins TRBV2 and TRBJ1-4; the match to TRBD1 covers 9 bases. The CDR3 nucleotides read TGTGCCAGCAGTGATCAGGGACAGGGAAATGAAAAACTGTTTTTT. This translates into CASSDQGQGNEKLFF.